Below, 17 T cell receptor beta chains from the same sample are listed, as sequenced in a study of T cell repertoires in cytomegalovirus infection. These receptors' targets are unknown. TCRdb passed the reads through MiXCR, listing each CDR3 protein once. The data hold some 700,000 distinct CDR3 sequences, with around 31% observed a single time. This specimen consisted of cultured PBMCs, obtained from culture after CMV antigen stimulation. The receptors shown here come from a human donor in good health (CMV status not recorded). Some clones in this sample may be carry-over from other donors' samples.

V gene TRBV15 combines with J gene TRBJ2-1, with 10 bases matching TRBD1. This CDR3 is built from 20 residues. V shed 3 bases, J shed 1 base, and the junction held 15 bases outside the gene matches. Germline V gives CDR1 LNHNV, CDR2 YYDKDF (reference sequence). CDR3 residues: CATSSTVGQGRGWSYNEQFF. The CDR3 DNA reads as TGTGCCACCAGCAGTACGGTGGGACAGGGGCGAGGTTGGTCCTACAATGAGCAGTTCTTC.

The table lists this clonotype with a few counts. The V gene is TRBV6-6, the J gene TRBJ1-6, with D perhaps TRBD1 (5 bases). Germline CDR1 reads MNHNY; CDR2 reads SVGAGI (reference sequence). The germline V and J ends were trimmed by 2 bases and 6 bases, with 26 bases remaining between them. The CDR3 has 20 residues. The CDR3 DNA sequence: TGTGCCAGCAGTTACGGGGCAGGGAGGACCACACACAGAATTAATTCACCCCTCCACTTT. Protein product: CASSYGAGRTTHRINSPLHF.

This clonotype appeared a few times. V and J are TRBV19 and TRBJ2-1; D is perhaps TRBD1 or TRBD2 (5 bases each). Trimming removed 5 bases from V and 7 bases from J, with 18 bases in between. This CDR3 is 15 amino acids long. Germline CDR1 and CDR2: LNHDA and SQIVND (reference sequence). The CDR3: CASSPMGPTDNEQFF. In nucleotides, the CDR3 is TGTGCCAGTAGTCCGATGGGACCCACCGATAATGAGCAGTTCTTC.

This clonotype has only one observation. The gene calls are TRBV29-1 and TRBJ2-3; tentatively, D is TRBD1 (5 bases). Trimming stripped 4 bases from V and 6 bases from J, with 11 bases between. Looked up from germline, CDR1 is SQVTM and CDR2 is ANQGSEA. This CDR3 region has 12 residues. CDR3 DNA sequence: TGCAGCGTTGCCCCGACAGCGGATACGCAGTATTTT. It specifies CSVAPTADTQYF.

This clonotype appeared once. This rearrangement joins TRBV4-3 to TRBJ2-1; TRBD2 matches 7 bases. This CDR3 spans 19 amino acids. Germline CDR1 is LGHNA and CDR2 is YSLEER. Trimming cost V 1 base and J 4 bases; bases outside gene matches: 16. The CDR3 is CASSQGPTPGGRSYNEQFF. The CDR3 nucleotides read TGCGCCAGCAGCCAAGGCCCCACCCCGGGCGGGAGAAGTTACAATGAGCAGTTCTTC.

The chain is built from TRBV18 and TRBJ1-1; 7 positions match TRBD1. The germline CDR1 and CDR2 sequences are KGHSH and LQKENI. The trim removed 1 base at V and 8 bases at J, leaving 10 bases unmatched. This CDR3 has 15 amino acids. This CDR3 is CASSPLDGTATEAFF. CDR3 bases: TGTGCCAGCTCACCACTCGATGGGACAGCGACGGAAGCTTTCTTT.

The V and J genes are TRBV12-3 or TRBV12-4 and TRBJ2-5; 13 bases fit TRBD2. The CDR3 contains 15 residues. The V segment lost 10 bases and the J segment 6 bases; nucleotides outside the gene matches: 11. The DNA for the CDR3 is TGTGCCACCACTAGCGGGGGGGCCTATTTGCAGACCCAGTACTTC. Translation gives CATTSGGAYLQTQYF.

This clonotype was found a few times. The chain couples TRBV20-1 to TRBJ2-1, with TRBD2 matching over 10 bases. The trim removed 5 bases at V and 4 bases at J, leaving 5 bases unmatched. This CDR3 has 14 amino acids. The germline CDR1 and CDR2 sequences are DFQATT and SNEGSKA (reference sequence). CDR3 DNA sequence: TGCAGTGCTCTAGCGGGAGTAGAGTACAATGAGCAGTTCTTC. Its protein is CSALAGVEYNEQFF.

This clonotype occurred many times. The rearrangement uses TRBV4-1 and TRBJ1-6, with D possibly TRBD1 on 5 matching bases. Germline V gives CDR1 MGHRA, CDR2 YSYEKL. The length of the CDR3 is 16 residues. V was trimmed by 1 base and J by 9 bases, leaving 16 bases between them. In DNA, the CDR3 is TGCGCCAGCAGCCAAGCCCCCAGGTGGGGCGGTTCACCCCTCCACTTT. Protein sequence: CASSQAPRWGGSPLHF.

The V gene is TRBV7-6, the J gene TRBJ2-1; D is ambiguous. The CDR3 length is 13 residues. Germline CDR1 is SGHVS and CDR2 is FNYEAQ. The V end lost 0 bases, the J end lost 12 bases, and 12 bases lay between the germline ends. The CDR3 loop is CASSLAFQVGQFF. The CDR3, as DNA: TGTGCCAGCAGCTTAGCGTTCCAGGTCGGGCAGTTCTTC.

The V and J genes are TRBV7-2 and TRBJ1-4; TRBD1 matches 9 bases. CDR1 is SGHTA and CDR2 is FQGNSA in the germline V gene. The CDR3 is 14 amino acids. With 0 bases clipped from V and 7 bases from J, the junction kept 0 bases outside the gene matches. This CDR3 reads CASSLATGGEKLFF. The CDR3 nucleotides read TGTGCCAGCAGCTTAGCGACAGGGGGTGAAAAACTGTTTTTT.

CDR3 sequence reads: CASSPPSRGGETQYF. CDR3 coding DNA: TGTGCCAGCAGCCCCCCCTCGCGGGGGGGCGAGACCCAGTACTTC. V is TRBV7-2 and J is TRBJ2-5, with 9 positions matching TRBD2. J was trimmed by 5 bases and V by 5 bases; bases with no gene match: 9. CDR1 and CDR2 from the germline V gene are SGHTA and FQGNSA. The CDR3 sequence is 15 residues long.

There are a few counts of this clonotype. The rearrangement joins TRBV2 to TRBJ2-7, with 7 bases that match TRBD1. Germline trimming cut 6 bases from V and 4 bases from J; bases unmatched to any gene: 12. There are 15 residues in the CDR3. Looked up from germline, CDR1 is SNHLY and CDR2 is FYNNEI. As DNA, the CDR3 is TGTGCCAGCAGAAAGATACAGGGGCCGAGATACGAGCAGTACTTC. Amino acid sequence: CASRKIQGPRYEQYF. Complete variable domain (other parts from reference TRBV2 and TRBJ2-7): EPEVTQTPSHQVTQMGQEVILRCVPISNHLYFYWYRQILGQKVEFLVSFYNNEISEKSEIFDDQFSVERPDGSNFTLKIRSTKLEDSAMYFCASRKIQGPRYEQYFGPGTRLTVT.

The CDR3 nucleotides are TGTGCCACCCTAGACGGACAGGGGGGCACCGGGGAGCTGTTTTTT. Amino acid sequence: CATLDGQGGTGELFF. The chain links TRBV6-2 or TRBV6-3 to TRBJ2-2, with TRBD1 identical over 10 bases. V was clipped by 10 bases and J by 4 bases; unmatched bases: 9. This CDR3 has 15 residues. Looked up from germline, CDR1 is MNHEY and CDR2 is SVGEGT.

DNA for the CDR3: TGTGCCAGCAGCCAAGATAGGGCAGCGTTGAATTCACCCCTCCACTTT. It codes for CASSQDRAALNSPLHF. This chain links TRBV14 with TRBJ1-6, with no clear D. The germline V gene has CDR1 SGHDN and CDR2 FVKESK. The CDR3 is 16 residues long. Trimming pared 0 bases from V and 7 bases from J, leaving 13 bases between.

The J gene is TRBJ2-7, the V gene TRBV29-1, with D possibly being TRBD2 (5 bases). CDR3 length equals 12 residues. Between the trimmed V and J ends, which lost 3 bases and 3 bases, there was a span of 9 bases. The germline gives CDR1 SQVTM, CDR2 ANQGSEA. CDR3 coding DNA: TGCAGCGTTGATGAGGGTGGCTACGAGCAGTACTTC. This encodes CSVDEGGYEQYF.

This chain links TRBV12-3 or TRBV12-4 with TRBJ1-1, with 8 bases aligning to TRBD1. Trimming took 7 bases from V and 8 from J; bases not matched to a gene: 9. The CDR3 is 13 amino acids. The CDR3 DNA reads as TGTGCCAGCACCCCGGGACAGGCATTGGAAGCTTTCTTT. Its protein product is CASTPGQALEAFF.